This T cell receptor (beta chain) was documented in a study of blood T cell repertoires in COVID-19. Study context: Spain, Italy and the United States supplied samples that represented acute and convalescent COVID-19.

In the original analysis: Reference gene primer amplification yielded estimated nucleated cell counts. Assay used: immunoSEQ multiplex PCR; TCRdb lists only in-frame clones, some missing. D and trimming were read from the DNA, whereas the V and J calls and clone size are those reported in that table. The data show approximately 190,000 clones, approximately 90% seen once. The ends lost 5 bases at V and 6 bases at J; junction bases unmatched: 9. This CDR3 has 15 residues. CDR1 is SNHLY, CDR2 FYNNEI, per germline. This receptor was taken from a middle-aged man with active or convalescent COVID-19. The chain couples TRBV2 to TRBJ1-2; 10 bases line up with TRBD1. What was sequenced was peripheral blood. CDR3 in amino acids: CASSLSPTGGNGYTF. CDR3 DNA: TGTGCCAGCAGTCTTAGCCCGACAGGGGGCAATGGCTACACCTTC.